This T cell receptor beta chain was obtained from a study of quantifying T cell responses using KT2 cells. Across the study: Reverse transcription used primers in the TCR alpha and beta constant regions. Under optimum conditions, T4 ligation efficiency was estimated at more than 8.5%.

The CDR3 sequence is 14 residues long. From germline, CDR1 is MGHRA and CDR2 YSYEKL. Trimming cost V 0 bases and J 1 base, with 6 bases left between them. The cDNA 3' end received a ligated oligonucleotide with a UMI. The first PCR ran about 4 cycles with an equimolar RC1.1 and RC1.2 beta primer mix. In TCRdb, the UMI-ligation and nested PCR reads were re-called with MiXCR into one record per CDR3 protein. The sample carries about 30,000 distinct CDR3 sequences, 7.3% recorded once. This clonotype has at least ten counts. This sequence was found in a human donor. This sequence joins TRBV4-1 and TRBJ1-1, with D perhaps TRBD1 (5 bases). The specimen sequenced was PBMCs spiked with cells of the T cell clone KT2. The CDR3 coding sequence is TGCGCCAGCAGCCAAGAGGGGGGGAACACTGAAGCTTTCTTT. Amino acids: CASSQEGGNTEAFF.